The 23 T cell receptor beta chains given below trace back to one sample, sequenced in a study of T cells after yellow fever vaccination. Each CDR3 protein is one row after TCRdb ran MiXCR on the 5' RACE reads. The sample contains 100,000 to 150,000 distinct CDR3 sequences, 7.4% of which appear only once. The sample here was CD4+ T cells sorted from PBMCs, taken roughly 10 days after the first yellow fever vaccination. These TCRs come from a man aged 18 to 29 who received the YFV17D yellow fever vaccine.

This clonotype was detected ten times or more. This CDR3 is CASSLGAGRGEAFF. The CDR3 DNA sequence: TGTGCCAGCAGCTTAGGTGCGGGGAGGGGTGAAGCTTTCTTT. The genes are TRBV7-9 and TRBJ1-1; a weak D match, TRBD1 (5 bases). Trimming left V 1 base short and J 7 bases short, with 13 bases between. CDR3 length equals 14 residues. CDR1 is SEHNR, CDR2 FQNEAQ, per germline (reference sequence).

This clonotype was found many times. This chain links TRBV10-3 with TRBJ2-7; TRBD2 is a possible D gene (5 bases). The germline V gene encodes CDR1 ENHRY and CDR2 SYGVKD. The CDR3 is 13 amino acids. V dropped 2 bases and J dropped 4 bases, with 9 bases sitting between them. The CDR3 sequence is CAISEVRGYEQYF. For the CDR3, the DNA is TGTGCCATCAGTGAGGTTAGAGGGTACGAGCAGTACTTC.

This clonotype was seen at least ten times. J is TRBJ2-2 and V is TRBV12-3 or TRBV12-4; the D gene is possibly TRBD1 (6 bases). V lost 4 bases, J lost 6 bases, and 12 bases lay in between. This CDR3 comprises 14 residues. CDR3 sequence reads: CASSYRDRPGELFF. CDR3 in DNA: TGTGCCAGCAGTTACAGGGATCGCCCCGGGGAGCTGTTTTTT.

This clonotype was recorded many times. This chain connects TRBV12-3 or TRBV12-4 to TRBJ1-5; D is ambiguous. Trimming stripped 8 bases from V and 5 bases from J, with 16 bases between. CDR3 length: 14 residues. CDR3 sequence (DNA): TGTGCCAGCCGGGAAAGGGAGGGATATCAGCCCCAGCATTTT. This translates into CASREREGYQPQHF.

For this clonotype: A much larger clonotype is one base distant, so this may be a read error. The chain uses TRBV12-3 or TRBV12-4 and TRBJ2-3; 7 nucleotides align to TRBD1. The CDR3 consists of 13 residues. This chain's CDR3 is CVSRDSPTDTQYF. DNA for the CDR3: TGTGTCAGCAGGGACAGCCCAACAGATACGCAGTATTTT.

In this sample, this clonotype turned up many times. V is TRBV6-6 and J is TRBJ2-5; D is uncertain. Per the germline V gene, CDR1 is MNHNY and CDR2 is SVGAGI (reference sequence). This CDR3 has 13 residues. V was cut by 1 base and J by 4 bases, with 7 bases left in between. The CDR3 DNA reads TGTGCCAGCAGTTACTGGATCGTAGAGACCCAGTACTTC. It translates to CASSYWIVETQYF.

This clonotype has ten or more counts. The chain couples TRBV28 to TRBJ2-5, with D possibly being TRBD2 (6 bases). V was shortened by 1 base and J by 2 bases, with 8 bases between the two germline ends. The germline V gene encodes CDR1 MDHEN and CDR2 SYDVKM. This CDR3 has 14 amino acids. CDR3 nucleotide sequence: TGTGCCAGCAGTTTATATGGGGGGCAAGAGACCCAGTACTTC. Protein: CASSLYGGQETQYF.

The J gene is TRBJ2-7, the V gene TRBV5-4; D is unresolved. The CDR3 sequence is 15 residues long. Trimming stripped 0 bases from V and 4 bases from J, with 14 bases between. Germline V lookup: CDR1 SGHNT, CDR2 YYREEE (reference sequence). In DNA form, the CDR3 reads TGTGCCAGCAGCTTGGATGGCAGAGCTAATTACGAGCAGTACGTC. This sequence encodes CASSLDGRANYEQYV.

The chain combines TRBV10-3 with TRBJ2-7; 16 bases map to TRBD2. CDR3 length: 15 amino acids. The germline CDR1 and CDR2 sequences are ENHRY and SYGVKD. V was clipped by 7 bases and J by 6 bases; unmatched bases: 6. CDR3 DNA: TGTGCCATCAAAGGGACTAGCGGGGGGGGTTCCGAGCAGTACTTC. This gives the protein CAIKGTSGGGSEQYF.

There are many counts of this clonotype. This chain connects TRBV9 to TRBJ2-7; D tentatively reads TRBD1 or TRBD2 (5 bases each). Germline V gene lookup returns CDR1 SGDLS and CDR2 YYNGEE. V dropped 9 bases and J dropped 1 base, with 20 bases sitting between them. The CDR3 length is 15 residues. In DNA form, the CDR3 reads TGTGCCAACCTCGGAGAGGGGCCAAATTCCTACGAGCAGTACTTC. Translated: CANLGEGPNSYEQYF.

This clonotype came up many times. This rearrangement joins TRBV6-1 to TRBJ2-5; TRBD1 agrees at 7 bases. Per the germline V gene, CDR1 is MNHNS and CDR2 is SASEGT. J gave up 0 bases and V 8 bases, and 6 bases lay outside the gene matches. The CDR3 covers 14 residues. The CDR3 here is CASRMDRYQETQYF. The CDR3 DNA sequence: TGTGCCAGCCGCATGGACAGGTACCAAGAGACCCAGTACTTC.

This clonotype has at least ten counts. The junction differs from germline at one of its ends, possibly a read error. The chain employs TRBV3-1 and TRBJ1-6; no reliable D call. The CDR3 totals 11 residues. CDR1 is LGHDT, CDR2 YNNKEL, per germline (reference sequence). Written as DNA, the CDR3 is TGTGCCAGCAGCCAAGATTATCGGCCCGTTTTT. Translated, it gives CASSQDYRPVF.

The sample holds a few counts of this clonotype. The chain uses TRBV7-2 and TRBJ1-1; D not certain. CDR3 length equals 12 residues. V was shortened by 3 bases and J by 11 bases, with 13 bases between the two germline ends. Germline V gives CDR1 SGHTA, CDR2 FQGNSA. The CDR3 reads CASSLRSFEAFF. The CDR3 DNA reads TGTGCCAGCAGCTTGAGGAGCTTTGAGGCTTTCTTT.

This clonotype was seen a handful of times. This chain joins TRBV7-2 and TRBJ2-1; possible D gene TRBD1, 5 bases. The CDR3 covers 14 residues. Germline V gene lookup returns CDR1 SGHTA and CDR2 FQGNSA. Trimming took off 3 bases at V and 9 bases at J, with 15 bases between the two ends. CDR3 in DNA: TGTGCCAGCAGCTTCAGGGTTTCGGGTCCTGAGCAGTTCTTC. This gives the protein CASSFRVSGPEQFF.

This clonotype was seen more than once but under ten times. The rearrangement links TRBV5-4 to TRBJ2-2; D is perhaps TRBD2 (7 bases). Trimming stripped 0 bases from V and 4 bases from J, with 16 bases between. This CDR3 comprises 17 residues. Looked up from germline, CDR1 is SGHNT and CDR2 is YYREEE (reference sequence). The CDR3 region has the DNA TGTGCCAGCAGCTTGGCCTTAGGGGGGGGCCCCACCGGGGAGCTGTTTTTT. Translation: CASSLALGGGPTGELFF. Combining the CDR3 with reference TRBV5-4 and TRBJ2-2 gives the whole variable domain ETGVTQSPTHLIKTRGQQVTLRCSSQSGHNTVSWYQQALGQGPQFIFQYYREEENGRGNFPPRFSGLQFPNYSSELNVNALELDDSALYLCASSLALGGGPTGELFFGEGSRLTVL.

This clonotype was recorded many times. The genes are TRBV5-1 and TRBJ2-2, with 8 positions matching TRBD2. The ends lost 5 bases at V and 1 base at J; junction bases unmatched: 4. From germline, CDR1 is SGHRS and CDR2 YFSETQ. The CDR3 sequence is 15 residues long. In DNA form, the CDR3 reads TGCGCCAGCAGGCAGACTAGCGAGAACACCGGGGAGCTGTTTTTT. It codes for CASRQTSENTGELFF.

The chain employs TRBV7-2 and TRBJ1-5; D remains unclear. V was cut by 3 bases and J by 4 bases, with 4 bases left in between. CDR3 length equals 12 residues. The germline V gene has CDR1 SGHTA and CDR2 FQGNSA. The CDR3 region is CASSFTNQPQHF. The CDR3 DNA follows: TGTGCCAGCAGCTTCACTAATCAGCCCCAGCATTTT.

The chain has TRBV19 and TRBJ2-2; 8 nucleotides line up with TRBD2. The junction had 12 bases not matched to a gene; V was cut back by 8 bases and J by 4 bases. This CDR3 contains 16 residues. The germline V gene encodes CDR1 LNHDA and CDR2 SQIVND (reference sequence). The CDR3 DNA follows: TGTGCCAGTGACGTCCGCGGGGGGCGTGGCACCGGGGAGCTGTTTTTT. As protein: CASDVRGGRGTGELFF.

The sample holds many counts of this clonotype. The J gene is TRBJ2-3, the V gene TRBV7-2; D possibly uses TRBD1 or TRBD2 (5 bases each). V was pared by 4 bases and J by 4 bases, with 18 bases between. CDR1 SGHTA and CDR2 FQGNSA come from the germline V gene. This CDR3 region has 16 residues. CDR3 nucleotides: TGTGCCAGCAGCTACGCAGCCCCCGGGGCCGCAGATACGCAGTATTTT. Amino acids: CASSYAAPGAADTQYF.

Remarks on this clonotype: Possible read error: a much larger clone is one base away. This chain joins TRBV7-3 and TRBJ2-3, with D unresolved. The CDR3 totals 14 residues. In germline, CDR1 is SGHTA, CDR2 FQGTGA. The CDR3 DNA follows: TGTGGCAGCAGCGTTGCCACTGGGGCAGATACGCAGTATTTT. It yields the protein CGSSVATGADTQYF. Complete variable domain (other parts from reference TRBV7-3 and TRBJ2-3): GAGVSQTPSNKVTEKGKYVELRCDPISGHTALYWYRQSLGQGPEFLIYFQGTGAADDSGLPNDRFFAVRPEGSVSTLKIQRTERGDSAVYLCGSSVATGADTQYFGPGTRLTVL.

This clonotype was observed at least ten times. V gene TRBV6-5 combines with J gene TRBJ1-2, with no clear D. Germline V gene lookup returns CDR1 MNHEY and CDR2 SVGAGI. Trimming left V 6 bases short and J 5 bases short, with 13 bases between. The CDR3 loop spans 13 amino acids. The CDR3 protein is CASRSQALYGYTF. CDR3 sequence (DNA): TGTGCCAGCAGGTCCCAGGCCTTGTATGGCTACACCTTC.

Only a few counts were recorded for this clonotype. This chain joins TRBV2 and TRBJ2-1; D not resolved. The CDR3 has 11 residues. The germline V gene encodes CDR1 SNHLY and CDR2 FYNNEI. Trimming took off 6 bases at V and 8 bases at J, with 8 bases between the two ends. The CDR3 DNA reads TGTGCCAGCAGGGATTCATATGAGCAGTTCTTC. Translation gives CASRDSYEQFF.

Many counts were recorded for this clonotype. The CDR3 DNA reads TGTGCCAGCAGTTTGGTAATCGGCTATGGCTACACCTTC. Translating gives CASSLVIGYGYTF. The chain has TRBV27 and TRBJ1-2; no definite D call. The length of the CDR3 is 13 residues. Germline CDR1 is MNHEY and CDR2 is SMNVEV (reference sequence). V gave up 3 bases and J gave up 4 bases, with 9 bases separating them.